Following are 21 T cell receptor beta chains from one sample sequenced in a study of T cell changes during pregnancy in multiple sclerosis. The repertoire was sequenced with immunoSEQ multiplex PCR; TCRdb's copy has only in-frame clones and lacks some. This sample has 100,000 or so clones, with 94% found just once. The specimen was peripheral blood, collected in the third trimester of pregnancy. These receptors all stem from a female donor with multiple sclerosis, enrolled in a pregnancy study.

The chain recombines TRBV4-3 with TRBJ2-7; TRBD2 matches at 13 bases. The CDR3 has 17 amino acids. With 1 base clipped from V and 2 bases from J, the junction kept 5 bases outside the gene matches. From germline, CDR1 is LGHNA and CDR2 YSLEER. The CDR3 protein is CASSQGLAGGLAYEQYF. In DNA, the CDR3 is TGCGCCAGCAGCCAAGGACTAGCGGGAGGCCTCGCCTACGAGCAGTACTTC.

The CDR3, as DNA: TGTGCCATCAGTCAATACCAGGGGCACCAAGAGACCCAGTACTTC. Amino acids: CAISQYQGHQETQYF. J is TRBJ2-5 and V is TRBV10-3; D is possibly TRBD1 (6 bases). The germline V gene has CDR1 ENHRY and CDR2 SYGVKD. This CDR3 region has 15 residues. V gave up 5 bases and J gave up 0 bases, with 13 bases separating them.

The rearrangement links TRBV9 to TRBJ2-7, with D possibly being TRBD2 (6 bases). V lost 4 bases and J 5 bases, leaving 19 bases between the germline ends. CDR1 SGDLS and CDR2 YYNGEE come from the germline V gene. The CDR3 loop spans 15 amino acids. CDR3 sequence reads: CASSLGGLVENEQYF. As DNA, the CDR3 is TGTGCCAGCAGCCTTGGGGGGTTAGTAGAAAACGAGCAGTACTTC.

The chain employs TRBV19 and TRBJ2-1, with 8 bases that match TRBD2. Per germline, CDR1 LNHDA and CDR2 SQIVND (reference sequence). The J segment lost 7 bases and the V segment lost 11 bases, leaving 13 bases of the junction unmatched. The CDR3 runs to 14 residues. The CDR3 loop reads CAVSGGARGNEQFF. The CDR3 DNA follows: TGTGCCGTCTCGGGAGGGGCCAGGGGAAATGAGCAGTTCTTC.

This clone appeared once. This sequence joins TRBV25-1 and TRBJ2-3; a possible D gene is TRBD1 (5 bases). Trimming stripped 8 bases from V and 0 bases from J, with 12 bases between. CDR3 length: 14 amino acids. The germline CDR1 and CDR2 sequences are MGHDK and SYGVNS. CDR3 coding DNA: TGTGCCAGCGGCGCAGGGAAAAGCACAGATACGCAGTATTTT. Its translation is CASGAGKSTDTQYF.

Written as DNA, the CDR3 is TGCGCCAGCAGCCAAGCCCTGGGTAGCGGACCTTACAATGAGCAGTTCTTC. It encodes CASSQALGSGPYNEQFF. The V and J genes are TRBV4-1 and TRBJ2-1, with D possibly being TRBD2 (6 bases). Germline values: CDR1 MGHRA, CDR2 YSYEKL. This CDR3 has 17 amino acids. The ends were cut back, 1 base at V and 4 bases at J, with 17 bases in the middle.

The V gene is TRBV5-1, the J gene TRBJ2-1, with D maybe TRBD1 (6 bases). Germline-derived CDR1 and CDR2 are SGHRS and YFSETQ. CDR3 length equals 14 residues. Trimming removed 0 bases from V and 10 bases from J, with 14 bases in between. The CDR3 region is CASSLEGTIPEQFF. Written as DNA, the CDR3 is TGCGCCAGCAGCTTGGAGGGGACAATCCCCGAGCAGTTCTTC.

The sample holds one count of this clone. The chain has TRBV14 and TRBJ1-2; no reliable D call. Germline CDR1 SGHDN, CDR2 FVKESK. The ends were cut back, 1 base at V and 4 bases at J, with 10 bases in the middle. This CDR3 is 14 amino acids long. The CDR3 nucleotides read TGTGCCAGCAGCCAAGGCCCGGTTGGCTATGGCTACACCTTC. This gives the protein CASSQGPVGYGYTF. Using reference TRBV14 and TRBJ1-2 for the parts outside the CDR3, the full variable domain is EAGVTQFPSHSVIEKGQTVTLRCDPISGHDNLYWYRRVMGKEIKFLLHFVKESKQDESGMPNNRFLAERTGGTYSTLKVQPAELEDSGVYFCASSQGPVGYGYTFGSGTRLTVV.

The rearrangement links TRBV19 to TRBJ1-5; a weak D match, TRBD1 (6 bases). The CDR3 extends over 15 amino acids. Trimming removed 10 bases from V and 5 bases from J, with 21 bases in between. Germline V gene lookup returns CDR1 LNHDA and CDR2 SQIVND (reference sequence). CDR3 bases: TGTGCCACAAATAAGGGGGGGCAGGTTTATCAGCCCCAGCATTTT. It yields the protein CATNKGGQVYQPQHF.

The genes are TRBV7-9 and TRBJ2-6; possible D gene TRBD2, 6 bases. The V end was cut by 5 bases, the J end by 2 bases, with 10 bases between. Per the germline V gene, CDR1 is SEHNR and CDR2 is FQNEAQ (reference sequence). CDR3 length: 15 residues. This chain's CDR3 is CASSQEGTGANVLTF. CDR3 coding DNA: TGTGCCAGCAGCCAGGAGGGGACTGGGGCCAACGTCCTGACTTTC.

V and J are TRBV7-6 and TRBJ2-2; 10 bases align to TRBD2. The CDR3 runs 16 residues. Germline CDR1 and CDR2: SGHVS and FNYEAQ. The ends lost 5 bases at V and 4 bases at J; junction bases unmatched: 7. The DNA of the CDR3 is TGTGCCAGCAGCGATGGGAGCGGGAGGGGCACCGGGGAGCTGTTTTTT. Translated: CASSDGSGRGTGELFF.

V is TRBV28 and J is TRBJ2-7; TRBD2 agrees at 9 bases. CDR1 MDHEN and CDR2 SYDVKM come from the germline V gene. Trimming took 7 bases from V and 0 from J; bases not matched to a gene: 7. The CDR3 is made up of 15 amino acids. DNA for the CDR3: TGTGCCAGCACCGTTAGCGGGAGCCCCTCCTACGAGCAGTACTTC. Encoded protein: CASTVSGSPSYEQYF.

The chain has TRBV25-1 and TRBJ1-3; tentative D call: TRBD1 (6 bases). The CDR3 length is 16 residues. Looked up from germline, CDR1 is MGHDK and CDR2 is SYGVNS. Trimming took off 2 bases at V and 1 base at J, with 12 bases between the two ends. The CDR3 here is CASSEQAGASGNTIYF. The CDR3 nucleotides are TGTGCCAGCAGTGAACAAGCAGGGGCTTCTGGAAACACCATATATTTT.

The chain uses TRBV5-1 and TRBJ2-2; possible D gene TRBD2, 6 bases. In germline, CDR1 is SGHRS, CDR2 YFSETQ. The CDR3 is 14 residues long. V lost 1 base and J 4 bases, leaving 8 bases between the germline ends. The CDR3 DNA sequence: TGCGCCAGCAGCTTGAAGGGAGGCACCGGGGAGCTGTTTTTT. This encodes CASSLKGGTGELFF. Full variable domain (rest looked up from reference TRBV5-1 and TRBJ2-2): KAGVTQTPRYLIKTRGQQVTLSCSPISGHRSVSWYQQTPGQGLQFLFEYFSETQRNKGNFPGRFSGRQFSNSRSEMNVSTLELGDSALYLCASSLKGGTGELFFGEGSRLTVL.

CDR3 residues: CASRFALGTGELFF. For the CDR3, the DNA is TGTGCCAGCAGATTCGCACTAGGCACCGGGGAGCTGTTTTTT. This rearrangement joins TRBV27 to TRBJ2-2, with D perhaps matching TRBD2 (5 bases). This CDR3 contains 14 residues. Between the trimmed V and J ends, which lost 6 bases and 4 bases, there was a span of 12 bases. Germline CDR1 MNHEY, CDR2 SMNVEV (reference sequence).

This clone was observed a few times. V and J are TRBV19 and TRBJ2-1, with 7 bases fitting TRBD2. Germline values: CDR1 LNHDA, CDR2 SQIVND (reference sequence). CDR3 length: 14 amino acids. J lost 6 bases, V lost 9 bases, and 11 bases had no gene match. CDR3 nucleotide sequence: TGTGCCAGCAAGCGGGACGGAACGACCAATGAGCAGTTCTTC. Protein sequence: CASKRDGTTNEQFF.

The J gene is TRBJ2-1, the V gene TRBV7-2, with 11 bases lining up with TRBD1. Trimming at V came to 0 bases and at J to 10 bases, leaving 5 bases not matched to a gene. This CDR3 is 15 amino acids long. CDR1 SGHTA and CDR2 FQGNSA come from the germline V gene. CDR3 region: CASSLAGQGAFEQFF. In nucleotides, the CDR3 is TGTGCCAGCAGCTTAGCTGGACAGGGGGCTTTCGAGCAGTTCTTC.

V gene TRBV6-1 combines with J gene TRBJ2-7, with D perhaps TRBD2 (5 bases). V lost 7 bases, J lost 3 bases, and 19 bases lay in between. Germline V gene data show CDR1 as MNHNS and CDR2 as SASEGT. The CDR3 is 15 amino acids. CDR3 in DNA: TGTGCCAGCACGAAGGAGGTTTTGGGGTACTACGAGCAGTACTTC. Amino acids: CASTKEVLGYYEQYF.

The chain couples TRBV5-6 to TRBJ2-7; D might be TRBD2 (5 bases). The CDR3 is made up of 14 amino acids. The germline gives CDR1 SGHDT, CDR2 YYEEEE. V lost 3 bases, J lost 0 bases, and 10 bases lay in between. The DNA for the CDR3 is TGTGCCAGCAGCTGGACTTTCGGCTCCTACGAGCAGTACTTC. Translated, it gives CASSWTFGSYEQYF.

The V and J genes are TRBV28 and TRBJ2-5, with 9 bases aligning to TRBD1. Germline CDR1 is MDHEN and CDR2 is SYDVKM. The CDR3 is made up of 14 amino acids. Losses at the gene ends were 3 bases for V and 3 bases for J; bases not matched to a gene: 2. CDR3 in DNA: TGTGCCAGCAGTTTCGACAGGGGGAAAGAGACCCAGTACTTC. This encodes CASSFDRGKETQYF.

The rearrangement links TRBV15 to TRBJ2-7; 10 bases agree with TRBD2. The CDR3 extends over 16 amino acids. V lost 0 bases to trimming and J lost 3 bases; unmatched junction nucleotides: 5. The germline CDR1 and CDR2 sequences are LNHNV and YYDKDF (reference sequence). The CDR3 region has the DNA TGTGCCACCAGCAGAGACCTGGCTAGCGGGAGCTACGAGCAGTACTTC. This sequence encodes CATSRDLASGSYEQYF.